Shown below are 19 T cell receptor beta chains from a single sample sequenced in a study of shared clonotypes between healthy human individuals. Assay: immunoSEQ multiplex PCR; the TCRdb copy retains only in-frame clones and omits some. Of more than 900,000 clones in the sample, approximately 80% are singletons; the top ten hold roughly 0.62%. The sequenced sample consisted of memory CD4+ T cells from PBMCs. Subset here: CD45RA-negative fraction. These receptors were obtained from a man between 18 and 29 years old in good health. Some clones in this sample may be carry-over from other donors' samples.

V gene TRBV15 combines with J gene TRBJ1-4, with unresolved D. In germline, CDR1 is LNHNV, CDR2 YYDKDF (reference sequence). V lost 3 bases and J 0 bases, leaving 8 bases between the germline ends. The CDR3 loop spans 15 amino acids. CDR3 region: CATSRRITTNEKLFF. CDR3 coding DNA: TGTGCCACCAGCAGGAGGATCACAACTAATGAAAAACTGTTTTTT.

The chain combines TRBV5-1 with TRBJ2-3, with TRBD2 identical over 9 bases. The CDR3 is 15 amino acids. CDR1 and CDR2 from the germline V gene are SGHRS and YFSETQ. V lost 4 bases, J lost 0 bases, and 3 bases stayed unmatched. In nucleotides, the CDR3 is TGCGCCAGCAGCCGGACTAGCGCTAGCACAGATACGCAGTATTTT. This encodes CASSRTSASTDTQYF.

Note on this clone: A much larger clone lies a single base off, so this may be a read error. The chain links TRBV28 to TRBJ2-1; unclear D gene. From germline, CDR1 is MDHEN and CDR2 SYDVKM. Trimming pared 6 bases from V and 5 bases from J, leaving 5 bases between. The CDR3 is 11 amino acids. Written as DNA, the CDR3 is TGTGCCAGCAGATGGAACAATGAGCAGTTCTTC. This encodes CASRWNNEQFF. The full variable domain, in which reference TRBV28 and TRBJ2-1 provide the parts outside the CDR3, is DVKVTQSSRYLVKRTGEKVFLECVQDMDHENMFWYRQDPGLGLRLIYFSYDVKMKEKGDIPEGYSVSREKKERFSLILESASTNQTSMYLCASRWNNEQFFGPGTRLTVL.

This rearrangement joins TRBV14 to TRBJ1-1, with 8 nucleotides matching TRBD1. The junction had 8 bases not matched to a gene; V was cut back by 3 bases and J by 5 bases. The CDR3 length is 15 residues. The germline CDR1 and CDR2 sequences are SGHDN and FVKESK. CDR3 sequence: CASSHSGQGRTEAFF. In DNA form, the CDR3 reads TGTGCCAGCAGCCACAGCGGACAGGGACGGACTGAAGCTTTCTTT.

This clone was recorded once. The CDR3 sequence is CSVAQTSGSADTQYF. CDR3 DNA: TGCAGCGTTGCCCAGACTAGCGGGAGTGCAGATACGCAGTATTTT. This chain uses TRBV29-1 with TRBJ2-3, with 12 bases that match TRBD2. The germline gives CDR1 SQVTM, CDR2 ANQGSEA. The V and J ends lost 4 bases and 4 bases, in that order; junction bases with no gene match: 6. The CDR3 has 15 residues.

In this sample, this clone turned up once. The chain is built from TRBV7-2 and TRBJ2-7, with 7 bases aligning to TRBD1. This CDR3 is built from 15 residues. Unmatched junction bases numbered 7, after V lost 0 bases and J lost 5 bases. The germline CDR1 and CDR2 sequences are SGHTA and FQGNSA. The CDR3 region is CASSLALGGLNEQYF. CDR3 DNA sequence: TGTGCCAGCAGCTTAGCATTAGGGGGCCTCAACGAGCAGTACTTC.

CDR3 in DNA: TGCAGCGTTCGGGGACCGACGACGGATACGCAGTATTTT. It specifies CSVRGPTTDTQYF. This chain uses TRBV29-1 with TRBJ2-3, with D perhaps being TRBD1 or TRBD2 (5 bases each). V was clipped by 5 bases and J by 6 bases, with 15 bases between them. CDR1 is SQVTM, CDR2 ANQGSEA, per germline. This CDR3 comprises 13 residues.

This sequence joins TRBV2 and TRBJ2-6, with 7 bases identical to TRBD1. Germline loops: CDR1 SNHLY, CDR2 FYNNEI. This CDR3 spans 15 amino acids. J gave up 3 bases and V 9 bases, and 8 bases lay outside the gene matches. The CDR3: CARRDSPGGANVLTF. In DNA, the CDR3 is TGTGCCAGACGGGACAGCCCTGGTGGGGCCAACGTCCTGACTTTC. The complete variable domain, with remaining parts taken from reference TRBV2 and TRBJ2-6, reads EPEVTQTPSHQVTQMGQEVILRCVPISNHLYFYWYRQILGQKVEFLVSFYNNEISEKSEIFDDQFSVERPDGSNFTLKIRSTKLEDSAMYFCARRDSPGGANVLTFGAGSRLTVL.

The chain links TRBV19 to TRBJ1-2, with D unclear. V dropped 4 bases and J dropped 6 bases, with 18 bases sitting between them. CDR1 is LNHDA and CDR2 is SQIVND in the germline V gene (reference sequence). This CDR3 comprises 15 residues. The CDR3 nucleotides are TGTGCCAGTAGTACCCCGGGCAGGAGAGAGAATGGCTACACCTTC. Translation: CASSTPGRRENGYTF.

This clone turned up a few times. The chain recombines TRBV28 with TRBJ1-1, with TRBD1 matching over 8 bases. V lost 6 bases, J lost 10 bases, and 4 bases stayed unmatched. Looked up from germline, CDR1 is MDHEN and CDR2 is SYDVKM. This CDR3 has 11 residues. This CDR3 reads CASSLDRAAFF. DNA of the CDR3: TGTGCCAGCAGCCTGGACAGGGCAGCTTTCTTT.

This rearrangement joins TRBV19 to TRBJ2-3; D ambiguous. Trimming left V 3 bases short and J 2 bases short, with 9 bases between. Germline CDR1 LNHDA, CDR2 SQIVND (reference sequence). This CDR3 comprises 14 residues. CDR3 DNA: TGTGCCAGTAGTATCAAGGGCCTCACAGATACGCAGTATTTT. Its translation is CASSIKGLTDTQYF.

The chain uses TRBV5-1 and TRBJ2-2; possibly TRBD2 for D (7 bases). V was clipped by 3 bases and J by 5 bases, with 17 bases between them. The CDR3 length is 16 residues. Germline CDR1 and CDR2: SGHRS and YFSETQ. In nucleotides, the CDR3 is TGCGCCAGCAGCTGGGGGGCTAGCGGACAGACCGGGGAGCTGTTTTTT. Translation: CASSWGASGQTGELFF.

V and J are TRBV2 and TRBJ2-3, with D unresolved. CDR1 is SNHLY, CDR2 FYNNEI, per germline. Deletions cut 4 bases from V and 5 bases from J, with 19 bases between. This CDR3 contains 16 residues. This CDR3 is CASSATLNSPRDTQYF. The CDR3 DNA reads as TGTGCCAGCAGTGCGACTCTCAATAGTCCCCGAGATACGCAGTATTTT.

The chain links TRBV5-6 to TRBJ1-1; D is unresolved. Germline V gene data show CDR1 as SGHDT and CDR2 as YYEEEE. Trimming stripped 0 bases from V and 1 base from J, with 10 bases between. There are 15 residues in the CDR3. CDR3 loop: CASSLEPGKNTEAFF. CDR3 DNA sequence: TGTGCCAGCAGCTTGGAGCCAGGCAAGAACACTGAAGCTTTCTTT.

The rearrangement uses TRBV6-1 and TRBJ2-7; 7 bases line up with TRBD2. CDR1 and CDR2 from the germline V gene are MNHNS and SASEGT. V lost 11 bases, J lost 0 bases, and 13 bases stayed unmatched. This CDR3 spans 15 amino acids. Written as DNA, the CDR3 is TGTGCCGCCGTTCGGTCTAGCGGAACCTCCTACGAGCAGTACTTC. Translation: CAAVRSSGTSYEQYF.

This chain uses TRBV15 with TRBJ2-7, with a weak D call TRBD2 (6 bases). The germline gives CDR1 LNHNV, CDR2 YYDKDF (reference sequence). V lost 2 bases to trimming and J lost 0 bases, with 11 bases between them. The CDR3 contains 15 residues. CDR3 nucleotides: TGTGCCACCAGCAGATCTAGCGCCGACTCCTACGAGCAGTACTTC. Protein sequence: CATSRSSADSYEQYF. Together with reference TRBV15 and TRBJ2-7, the CDR3 gives the full variable domain: DAMVIQNPRYQVTQFGKPVTLSCSQTLNHNVMYWYQQKSSQAPKLLFHYYDKDFNNEADTPDNFQSRRPNTSFCFLDIRSPGLGDTAMYLCATSRSSADSYEQYFGPGTRLTVT.

The genes are TRBV9 and TRBJ2-2; the match to TRBD1 covers 7 bases. Germline V CDR1 and CDR2: SGDLS, YYNGEE. The V and J ends lost 4 bases and 0 bases, in that order; junction bases with no gene match: 3. The length of the CDR3 is 15 residues. CDR3 amino acids: CASSTGTANTGELFF. In nucleotides, the CDR3 is TGTGCCAGCAGCACAGGGACAGCGAACACCGGGGAGCTGTTTTTT.

This clone was seen only a few times. Other nucleotide sequences from this sample produce the same CDR3. The chain uses TRBV5-1 and TRBJ2-5; 7 bases are a match to TRBD2. The V gene's germline CDR1 is SGHRS and CDR2 YFSETQ. This CDR3 contains 13 residues. The V gene end was trimmed by 4 bases and the J gene end by 2 bases; junction bases not matched to a gene: 2. CDR3 protein: CASSREVQETQYF. The CDR3 bases are TGCGCCAGCAGCCGGGAGGTTCAAGAGACCCAGTACTTC.

The CDR3 sequence is CASSLGSPGGWQTQYF. The CDR3 DNA reads as TGTGCCAGCAGCTTGGGCTCCCCAGGGGGTTGGCAGACCCAGTACTTC. The chain couples TRBV5-5 to TRBJ2-5; 7 bases line up with TRBD1. CDR3 length: 16 residues. V dropped 0 bases and J dropped 6; count of bases not matched to a gene: 11. In germline, CDR1 is SGHKS, CDR2 YYEKEE (reference sequence).